These 28 T cell receptor beta chains share one sample of origin, sequenced in a study of T cell responses to AZD1222 COVID-19 vaccine. Clones were read by immunoSEQ multiplex PCR, and TCRdb kept only the in-frame ones, dropping some. The sample carries some 100,000 clones, approximately 90% recorded once. Sequenced here: peripheral blood, sampled 28 days after the second AZD1222 dose. The receptors shown here come from an adult who received the AZD1222 COVID-19 vaccine.

The chain carries TRBV12-3 or TRBV12-4 and TRBJ1-2, with 8 bases fitting TRBD1. V shed 7 bases, J shed 8 bases, and the junction held 9 bases outside the gene matches. The CDR3 runs 13 residues. The CDR3 region is CASTTDREGGYTF. In nucleotides, the CDR3 is TGTGCCAGCACCACGGACAGGGAGGGCGGCTACACCTTC.

The chain couples TRBV2 to TRBJ1-4; D may be TRBD1 (5 bases). This CDR3 is built from 15 residues. The V end lost 3 bases, the J end lost 4 bases, and 12 bases lay between the germline ends. CDR1 SNHLY and CDR2 FYNNEI come from the germline V gene. The CDR3 coding sequence is TGTGCCAGCAGTGAGCGTGGGGCCGATAATGAAAAACTGTTTTTT. Translated, it gives CASSERGADNEKLFF.

The rearrangement links TRBV6-4 to TRBJ2-6, with D unclear. Trimming took 7 bases from V and 1 from J, leaving 14 bases between them. The V gene's germline CDR1 is MRHNA and CDR2 SNTAGT. This CDR3 spans 16 amino acids. The CDR3 sequence: CASTNHGESGANVLTF. The CDR3 nucleotides are TGTGCCAGCACCAATCATGGAGAGTCTGGGGCCAACGTCCTGACTTTC.

V gene TRBV12-3 or TRBV12-4 combines with J gene TRBJ1-3; D is perhaps TRBD1 (6 bases). V shed 5 bases and J shed 9 bases, with 14 bases lying between them. The length of the CDR3 is 13 residues. The CDR3 spells CASSPGHLSTIYF. CDR3 nucleotide sequence: TGTGCCAGCAGTCCGGGACATCTCAGCACCATATATTTT.

The chain is built from TRBV5-1 and TRBJ1-6; possible D gene TRBD1, 6 bases. Germline loops: CDR1 SGHRS, CDR2 YFSETQ. V was clipped by 0 bases and J by 11 bases, with 12 bases between them. CDR3 length equals 14 residues. The CDR3 loop reads CASSLGQAMTPLHF. The CDR3 DNA reads as TGCGCCAGCAGCTTGGGACAGGCAATGACACCCCTCCACTTT. The entire variable domain, with the rest obtained from reference TRBV5-1 and TRBJ1-6, is as follows: KAGVTQTPRYLIKTRGQQVTLSCSPISGHRSVSWYQQTPGQGLQFLFEYFSETQRNKGNFPGRFSGRQFSNSRSEMNVSTLELGDSALYLCASSLGQAMTPLHFGNGTRLTVT.

This CDR3 reads CASSPPSGGVTYEQYF. Here the CDR3 DNA reads TGTGCCAGCTCACCACCTAGCGGGGGGGTCACCTACGAGCAGTACTTC. The V and J genes are TRBV18 and TRBJ2-7; TRBD2 matches at 11 bases. Trimming took 0 bases from V and 2 from J; bases not matched to a gene: 3. Germline CDR1 reads KGHSH; CDR2 reads LQKENI. CDR3 size: 16 residues.

The chain has TRBV9 and TRBJ1-1, with 7 bases matching TRBD1. J gave up 3 bases and V 5 bases, and 4 bases lay outside the gene matches. The CDR3 runs to 13 residues. CDR1 is SGDLS and CDR2 is YYNGEE in the germline V gene. The CDR3 sequence is CASRSGQHTEAFF. CDR3 DNA: TGTGCCAGCAGGTCGGGACAGCACACTGAAGCTTTCTTT.

The rearrangement links TRBV5-8 to TRBJ2-7, with a tentative D call TRBD1 (6 bases). Germline V CDR1 and CDR2: SGHTS, YDEGEE. Deletions cut 2 bases from V and 3 bases from J, with 12 bases between. This CDR3 region has 14 residues. The CDR3 DNA reads TGTGCCAGCAGCTTTCGACAGGTGGACTACGAGCAGTACTTC. This gives the protein CASSFRQVDYEQYF.

This clone was counted only a few times. J is TRBJ2-7 and V is TRBV6-5; D ambiguous. This CDR3 comprises 15 residues. Germline V gene data show CDR1 as MNHEY and CDR2 as SVGAGI. Trimming pared 0 bases from V and 9 bases from J, leaving 18 bases between. The CDR3: CASSYSPQAANVQYF. DNA of the CDR3: TGTGCCAGCAGTTACTCGCCCCAGGCCGCTAACGTGCAGTACTTC.

The gene calls are TRBV21-1 and TRBJ2-7. TRBV21-1 is reported as a pseudogene. CDR3 length equals 14 residues. In DNA form, the CDR3 reads TGTGCCAGCAGCAAAGCGGGGATGCGGTACGAGCAGTACTTC. Translation: CASSKAGMRYEQYF.

The chain carries TRBV11-2 and TRBJ2-1; D gene unclear. Germline V gives CDR1 SGHAT, CDR2 FQNNGV. The V end lost 0 bases, the J end lost 8 bases, and 8 bases lay between the germline ends. The CDR3 length is 13 residues. In DNA form, the CDR3 reads TGTGCCAGCAGCTTAGAAGTGGTGCATGAGCAGTTCTTC. Translating gives CASSLEVVHEQFF.

Note on this clone: The same CDR3 can be traced to other DNA sequences in this sample. The chain uses TRBV5-4 and TRBJ2-5, with D unresolved. CDR3 size: 11 residues. The germline gives CDR1 SGHNT, CDR2 YYREEE (reference sequence). Deletions cut 4 bases from V and 7 bases from J, with 8 bases between. The CDR3, as DNA: TGTGCCAGCAGCCTCGGCGGGACCCAGTACTTC. This encodes CASSLGGTQYF.

The V and J genes are TRBV27 and TRBJ1-1; unclear D gene. Trimming took off 3 bases at V and 4 bases at J, with 12 bases between the two ends. CDR3 length: 14 amino acids. Germline values: CDR1 MNHEY, CDR2 SMNVEV (reference sequence). The CDR3 sequence: CASSFSTQATEAFF. CDR3 bases: TGTGCCAGCAGTTTTTCGACTCAAGCCACTGAAGCTTTCTTT.

V is TRBV7-9 and J is TRBJ1-2; D gene uncertain. Trimming cost V 1 base and J 0 bases, with 6 bases left between them. The CDR3 is made up of 14 amino acids. Germline V gene data show CDR1 as SEHNR and CDR2 as FQNEAQ (reference sequence). CDR3 sequence (DNA): TGTGCCAGCAGCTTAGACCCCGCTAACTATGGCTACACCTTC. It yields the protein CASSLDPANYGYTF.

J is TRBJ1-1 and V is TRBV2; D is possibly TRBD1 (5 bases). The CDR3 has 15 residues. Trimming pared 5 bases from V and 5 bases from J, leaving 18 bases between. CDR1 and CDR2 from the germline V gene are SNHLY and FYNNEI. CDR3 sequence reads: CASSPDNGGRTEAFF. In DNA, the CDR3 is TGTGCCAGCAGTCCAGACAATGGGGGTAGGACTGAAGCTTTCTTT.

To note about this clone: A junction boundary mismatches the germline segment, possibly from a read error. The gene calls are TRBV9 and TRBJ2-5; possible D gene TRBD1, 6 bases. Germline lookup yields CDR1 SGDLS and CDR2 YYNGEE. The CDR3 length is 14 residues. Written as DNA, the CDR3 is TGTGCCAGCAGCGCTATCGGGACACAAGGGACCCAGTACTTC. It yields the protein CASSAIGTQGTQYF. Supplemented by reference TRBV9 and TRBJ2-5, the full variable domain reads DSGVTQTPKHLITATGQRVTLRCSPRSGDLSVYWYQQSLDQGLQFLIQYYNGEERAKGNILERFSAQQFPDLHSELNLSSLELGDSALYFCASSAIGTQGTQYFGPGTRLLVL.

The chain links TRBV2 to TRBJ2-3; 11 bases align to TRBD2. Per germline, CDR1 SNHLY and CDR2 FYNNEI. Trimming at V came to 7 bases and at J to 2 bases, leaving 5 bases not matched to a gene. CDR3 length equals 15 residues. CDR3 loop: CASTFSGRDTDTQYF. CDR3 sequence (DNA): TGTGCCAGCACCTTTAGCGGGAGGGACACAGATACGCAGTATTTT.

V and J are TRBV6-5 and TRBJ1-1, with D unclear. The length of the CDR3 is 15 residues. Germline values: CDR1 MNHEY, CDR2 SVGAGI. V gave up 4 bases and J gave up 4 bases, with 16 bases separating them. The CDR3 sequence: CASSSILGRSTEAFF. In DNA form, the CDR3 reads TGTGCCAGCAGTTCGATCCTTGGGAGGTCCACTGAAGCTTTCTTT.

The chain couples TRBV7-3 to TRBJ2-7, with 11 bases that match TRBD2. The length of the CDR3 is 15 residues. After removal of 4 bases from V and 6 bases from J, the junction contained 8 bases not matched to a gene. Germline V gives CDR1 SGHTA, CDR2 FQGTGA. In DNA form, the CDR3 reads TGTGCCAGCAGCTCCCCGACTAGCGGGACGGTCGAGCAGTACTTC. It is translated as CASSSPTSGTVEQYF.

This clone was detected only once. The chain is built from TRBV29-1 and TRBJ2-6; 7 nucleotides align to TRBD1. The V segment lost 8 bases and the J segment 0 bases; nucleotides outside the gene matches: 13. This CDR3 region has 17 residues. CDR1 is SQVTM and CDR2 is ANQGSEA in the germline V gene. The CDR3 DNA follows: TGCAGCACACTACAGGGGAAAAGTGACTCTGGGGCCAACGTCCTGACTTTC. Protein product: CSTLQGKSDSGANVLTF.

The chain uses TRBV5-1 and TRBJ1-2; 8 nucleotides agree with TRBD1. The CDR3 loop spans 15 amino acids. The J segment lost 7 bases and the V segment lost 0 bases, leaving 8 bases of the junction unmatched. The germline V gene encodes CDR1 SGHRS and CDR2 YFSETQ. In DNA, the CDR3 is TGCGCCAGCAGCTTGGTATCAGGGGGCGAGGTTGGCTACACCTTC. Its protein is CASSLVSGGEVGYTF.

V gene TRBV5-5 combines with J gene TRBJ1-2; TRBD1 matches 7 bases. CDR3 size: 15 residues. Per germline, CDR1 SGHKS and CDR2 YYEKEE (reference sequence). V lost 2 bases and J lost 6; bases outside the gene matches: 10. The CDR3 bases are TGTGCCAGCAGCTTCGTGCCCCAGGGGGACCATGGCTACACCTTC. This translates into CASSFVPQGDHGYTF.

The J gene is TRBJ2-2, the V gene TRBV7-8, with D perhaps given as TRBD1 or TRBD2 (5 bases each). From germline, CDR1 is SGHVS and CDR2 FQNEAQ. V lost 5 bases, J lost 4 bases, and 17 bases lay in between. The length of the CDR3 is 16 residues. In DNA form, the CDR3 reads TGTGCCAGCAGCCTCCTGGGGACGGCGAGCACCGGGGAGCTGTTTTTT. Translated, it gives CASSLLGTASTGELFF.

The V gene is TRBV28, the J gene TRBJ1-1, with D possibly being TRBD1 (5 bases). Germline CDR1 reads MDHEN; CDR2 reads SYDVKM. The CDR3 runs to 11 residues. With 8 bases removed from V and 7 bases from J, the gap between germline ends came to 11 bases. The CDR3 is CASSGGFEAFF. The CDR3 DNA sequence: TGTGCCAGCTCCGGGGGATTTGAAGCTTTCTTT.

V is TRBV30 and J is TRBJ1-2; possible D gene TRBD1, 5 bases. Germline-derived CDR1 and CDR2 are GTSNPN and SVGIG (reference sequence). Trimming stripped 0 bases from V and 6 bases from J, with 11 bases between. The CDR3 spans 13 residues. The CDR3 sequence is CAWSVREGNGYTF. For the CDR3, the DNA is TGTGCCTGGAGTGTACGGGAGGGGAATGGCTACACCTTC.

This sequence joins TRBV7-2 and TRBJ2-3; 9 bases are a match to TRBD2. Germline lookup yields CDR1 SGHTA and CDR2 FQGNSA. There are 16 residues in the CDR3. The V segment lost 5 bases and the J segment 3 bases; nucleotides outside the gene matches: 9. The CDR3 here is CASSPLSSGSTDTQYF. In DNA, the CDR3 is TGTGCCAGCAGCCCCCTCAGTAGCGGGAGTACAGATACGCAGTATTTT.

The gene calls are TRBV5-1 and TRBJ1-2, with 9 bases aligning to TRBD1. There are 15 residues in the CDR3. Germline trimming cut 4 bases from V and 4 bases from J; bases unmatched to any gene: 8. Germline V gene sequence: CDR1 SGHRS, CDR2 YFSETQ. DNA of the CDR3: TGCGCCAGCAGCATAGGGACAGGGCGGCTCTATGGCTACACCTTC. It specifies CASSIGTGRLYGYTF.

The chain employs TRBV13 and TRBJ1-5; 8 positions match TRBD1. CDR1 is PRHDT, CDR2 FYEKMQ, per germline (reference sequence). This CDR3 is built from 15 residues. Trimming cost V 5 bases and J 6 bases; bases outside gene matches: 9. The CDR3 loop is CASSQGARQGQPQHF. The CDR3 nucleotides are TGTGCCAGCAGCCAGGGGGCGCGTCAAGGTCAGCCCCAGCATTTT.